The 25 T cell receptor beta chains below were found in one sample sequenced in a study of regulatory T cells in long-lasting Graves disease. In building TCR beta libraries, iRepertoire HTBI primers were used together with Arm-PCR of CDR3 regions. TCRdb re-called the multiplex PCR reads through MiXCR, storing one row per CDR3 protein. The repertoire holds some 250,000 distinct CDR3 sequences, with 15% to 20% as singletons. Time point described: newly diagnosed GD, antithyroid drugs for less than 3 months. From PBMCs, RNA was extracted and then used to make the TCR library. The same specimen was also included in a second study, on T cells in Graves' hyperthyroidism and ophthalmopathy.

The input for sequencing was peripheral blood mononuclear cells (PBMCs), taken at new diagnosis, from a patient treated with antithyroid drugs. The receptors were gathered from a young woman with Graves disease.

The CDR3 sequence: CASSFGATGLSGYGYTF. In DNA, the CDR3 is TGTGCCAGCAGTTTCGGAGCGACAGGCCTGTCAGGATATGGCTACACCTTC. The genes are TRBV6-2 or TRBV6-3 and TRBJ1-2; possible D gene TRBD1, 6 bases. V was pared by 4 bases and J by 5 bases, with 23 bases between. Germline V gene data show CDR1 as MNHEY and CDR2 as SVGEGT. The CDR3 runs 17 residues.

Regarding this clonotype: This likely came from a read error, as a far larger clone is one base away. The J gene is TRBJ1-1, the V gene TRBV11-1, with 7 bases lining up with TRBD1. CDR3 length: 16 residues. Germline CDR1 and CDR2: SGHAT and FQDESV (reference sequence). CDR3 residues: CASSFLEGAVKTEAFF. In DNA form, the CDR3 reads TGCGCCAGCAGCTTCTTGGAGGGGGCGGTGAAAACTGAAGCTTTCTTT.

The sample holds many counts of this clonotype. The chain combines TRBV18 with TRBJ1-2; 9 bases line up with TRBD1. This CDR3 has 15 amino acids. Trimming removed 3 bases from V and 4 bases from J; junction bases left unmatched: 6. The germline CDR1 and CDR2 sequences are KGHSH and LQKENI. Here the CDR3 reads CASSPRDRVAYGYTF. DNA of the CDR3: TGTGCCAGCTCACCTAGGGACAGGGTAGCCTATGGCTACACCTTC.

In its sample, this clonotype was seen many times. The CDR3 spells CASRWEGTGSPLHF. In DNA form, the CDR3 reads TGTGCCAGCAGATGGGAAGGGACGGGTTCACCCCTCCACTTT. The genes are TRBV7-9 and TRBJ1-6; D might be TRBD1 (5 bases). CDR3 length equals 14 residues. CDR1 and CDR2 (germline): SEHNR, FQNEAQ (reference sequence). The germline V and J ends were trimmed by 6 bases and 9 bases, with 15 bases remaining between them.

The chain carries TRBV6-2 or TRBV6-3 and TRBJ2-7; 8 bases fit TRBD1. The CDR3 sequence is 14 residues long. The V gene end was trimmed by 2 bases and the J gene end by 2 bases; junction bases not matched to a gene: 2. Germline V CDR1 and CDR2: MNHEY, SVGEGT. The CDR3 here is CASSYGQGPYEQYF. In nucleotides, the CDR3 is TGTGCCAGCAGTTACGGACAGGGACCCTACGAGCAGTACTTC.

The table lists this clonotype with a few counts. The chain carries TRBV19 and TRBJ1-6, with TRBD1 matching over 12 bases. This CDR3 is built from 16 residues. The V gene end was trimmed by 0 bases and the J gene end by 8 bases; junction bases not matched to a gene: 2. Looked up from germline, CDR1 is LNHDA and CDR2 is SQIVND (reference sequence). CDR3 region: CASSIDGTGGYSPLHF. The CDR3 DNA reads as TGTGCCAGTAGTATAGACGGGACAGGGGGCTATTCACCCCTCCACTTT. Full variable domain (outside the CDR3, taken from reference TRBV19 and TRBJ1-6): DGGITQSPKYLFRKEGQNVTLSCEQNLNHDAMYWYRQDPGQGLRLIYYSQIVNDFQKGDIAEGYSVSREKKESFPLTVTSAQKNPTAFYLCASSIDGTGGYSPLHFGNGTRLTVT.

Many counts were recorded for this clonotype. This rearrangement joins TRBV29-1 to TRBJ2-3; perhaps TRBD1 as D (8 bases). The V and J ends lost 7 bases and 3 bases respectively, with 17 bases between them. Germline V CDR1 and CDR2: SQVTM, ANQGSEA. This CDR3 comprises 14 residues. CDR3 protein: CSARGQGGTDTQYF. Written as DNA, the CDR3 is TGCAGCGCAAGAGGACAGGGAGGGACAGATACGCAGTATTTT.

This clonotype was observed many times. The CDR3 DNA sequence: TGTGCCAGCAGTTACTCGCGCCAATGGAGGGATACGCAGTATTTT. This codes for CASSYSRQWRDTQYF. The chain uses TRBV6-2 or TRBV6-3 and TRBJ2-3, with D maybe TRBD2 (5 bases). The CDR3 sequence is 15 residues long. Trimming took 0 bases from V and 6 from J, leaving 13 bases between them. The germline gives CDR1 MNHEY, CDR2 SVGEGT.

This clonotype was counted at least ten times. The gene calls are TRBV19 and TRBJ1-2, with D tentatively TRBD1 (5 bases). The CDR3 sequence is 13 residues long. V was shortened by 4 bases and J by 5 bases, with 11 bases between the two germline ends. Germline loops: CDR1 LNHDA, CDR2 SQIVND (reference sequence). The CDR3 nucleotides are TGTGCCAGTAGTAGGGTCGCAGGGTATGGCTACACCTTC. It encodes CASSRVAGYGYTF.

There are a few counts of this clonotype. The rearrangement uses TRBV7-9 and TRBJ1-3; D remains ambiguous. Germline V gene lookup returns CDR1 SEHNR and CDR2 FQNEAQ (reference sequence). Trimming left V 1 base short and J 4 bases short, with 14 bases between. The CDR3 contains 16 residues. Written as DNA, the CDR3 is TGTGCCAGCAGCTTAGGGAGATCCTACGCCGGAAACACCATATATTTT. It encodes CASSLGRSYAGNTIYF.

Ten or more counts support this clonotype. The V and J genes are TRBV20-1 and TRBJ1-2; D might be TRBD1 (5 bases). Trimming pared 5 bases from V and 4 bases from J, leaving 11 bases between. Germline loops: CDR1 DFQATT, CDR2 SNEGSKA (reference sequence). The CDR3 runs to 12 residues. The CDR3 bases are TGCAGTGCTGGCACGGGGGGCTATGGCTACACCTTC. It is translated as CSAGTGGYGYTF.

This clonotype appeared many times. The chain has TRBV20-1 and TRBJ2-6, with D hard to call. This CDR3 is built from 15 residues. Germline assignment: CDR1 DFQATT and CDR2 SNEGSKA (reference sequence). V was cut by 0 bases and J by 4 bases, with 10 bases left in between. CDR3 residues: CSARDRVKGANVLTF. The CDR3 region has the DNA TGCAGTGCTAGAGATCGGGTCAAGGGGGCCAACGTCCTGACTTTC.

A few counts support this clonotype. The gene calls are TRBV7-9 and TRBJ2-7; D is uncertain. The CDR3 covers 14 residues. Germline V gives CDR1 SEHNR, CDR2 FQNEAQ (reference sequence). V was trimmed by 2 bases and J by 1 base, leaving 9 bases between them. CDR3 protein: CASSLMVSSYEQYF. The CDR3 bases are TGTGCCAGCAGCTTAATGGTCAGTTCCTACGAGCAGTACTTC. Complete variable domain (other parts from reference TRBV7-9 and TRBJ2-7): DTGVSQNPRHKITKRGQNVTFRCDPISEHNRLYWYRQTLGQGPEFLTYFQNEAQLEKSRLLSDRFSAERPKGSFSTLEIQRTEQGDSAMYLCASSLMVSSYEQYFGPGTRLTVT.

Concerning this clonotype itself: A read error may be the cause here, since a much bigger clone is one base away. The chain has TRBV5-4 and TRBJ2-1; 8 positions match TRBD2. The DNA end is a closer match to TRBJ2-7, so the J assignment may be wrong. Germline V gene sequence: CDR1 SGHNT, CDR2 YYREEE (reference sequence). This CDR3 is 16 amino acids long. The DNA of the CDR3 is TGTGCCAGCAGCTTGCGCGGGGGGTCCACCTACAATGAGCAGTACTTC. Residues: CASSLRGGSTYNEQYF.

This clonotype was observed at least ten times. The V gene is TRBV7-9, the J gene TRBJ2-3; 8 bases are shared with TRBD2. CDR1 and CDR2 (germline): SEHNR, FQNEAQ (reference sequence). The V gene end was trimmed by 3 bases and the J gene end by 4 bases; junction bases not matched to a gene: 3. CDR3 length: 14 residues. CDR3 sequence reads: CASSLSGGADTQYF. In nucleotides, the CDR3 is TGTGCCAGCAGCTTGTCGGGGGGGGCAGATACGCAGTATTTT.

This clonotype was observed at least ten times. The chain combines TRBV27 with TRBJ2-3; tentatively, D is TRBD1 or TRBD2 (6 bases each). V lost 8 bases, J lost 1 base, and 22 bases lay in between. The germline V gene has CDR1 MNHEY and CDR2 SMNVEV (reference sequence). The CDR3 totals 17 residues. The CDR3 spells CASGLPGGRGGTDTQYF. DNA of the CDR3: TGTGCCAGCGGCCTTCCTGGGGGGCGGGGTGGCACAGATACGCAGTATTTT.

V gene TRBV7-2 combines with J gene TRBJ2-7; 8 nucleotides agree with TRBD2. The CDR3 spans 15 residues. V lost 6 bases and J lost 1; bases outside the gene matches: 8. Germline CDR1 is SGHTA and CDR2 is FQGNSA. CDR3 in amino acids: CASRRTSGASYEQYF. The CDR3 DNA reads as TGTGCCAGCAGACGAACTAGCGGAGCATCCTACGAGCAGTACTTC. The whole variable domain, filled in from reference TRBV7-2 and TRBJ2-7, reads GAGVSQSPSNKVTEKGKDVELRCDPISGHTALYWYRQSLGQGLEFLIYFQGNSAPDKSGLPSDRFSAERTGGSVSTLTIQRTQQEDSAVYLCASRRTSGASYEQYFGPGTRLTVT.

This clonotype was seen repeatedly, ten times or more. J is TRBJ2-4 and V is TRBV5-1, with D tentatively TRBD1 or TRBD2 (6 bases each). V lost 5 bases, J lost 9 bases, and 21 bases lay in between. The CDR3 extends over 15 amino acids. Germline CDR1 and CDR2: SGHRS and YFSETQ. The DNA for the CDR3 is TGCGCCAGCAGTCCGGGGGCCACAAGGGCTGGCATTCAGTACTTC. It specifies CASSPGATRAGIQYF.

The chain uses TRBV9 and TRBJ2-4; D call uncertain. The CDR3 runs to 15 residues. The germline CDR1 and CDR2 sequences are SGDLS and YYNGEE. Trimming pared 0 bases from V and 2 bases from J, leaving 9 bases between. This CDR3 reads CASSVEGLTKNIQYF. CDR3 nucleotide sequence: TGTGCCAGCAGCGTAGAAGGTCTCACCAAAAACATTCAGTACTTC.

This clonotype occurred many times. The rearrangement links TRBV20-1 to TRBJ2-1, with TRBD2 matching over 8 bases. The CDR3 runs 13 residues. The germline V gene encodes CDR1 DFQATT and CDR2 SNEGSKA (reference sequence). The CDR3 spells CSASGGRYNEQFF. The CDR3 region has the DNA TGCAGCGCGAGCGGGGGCCGTTACAATGAGCAGTTCTTC.

This clonotype has ten or more counts. V gene TRBV11-2 combines with J gene TRBJ2-7, with D possibly TRBD2 on 6 matching bases. Germline CDR1 and CDR2: SGHAT and FQNNGV. The germline V and J ends were trimmed by 8 bases and 4 bases, with 12 bases remaining between them. This CDR3 comprises 12 residues. The chain's CDR3 is CASLPGGYEQYF. In DNA, the CDR3 is TGTGCCAGCCTACCTGGGGGGTACGAGCAGTACTTC.

The table lists this clonotype with many counts. The chain carries TRBV6-1 and TRBJ1-5; D is unclear. The ends were cut back, 4 bases at V and 3 bases at J, with 13 bases in the middle. Germline V gene lookup returns CDR1 MNHNS and CDR2 SASEGT. The CDR3 consists of 15 residues. CDR3 residues: CASSGGPFVNQPQHF. DNA of the CDR3: TGTGCCAGCAGTGGAGGACCGTTTGTCAATCAGCCCCAGCATTTT.

This clonotype appeared many times. The chain carries TRBV7-3 and TRBJ1-6; D is undetermined. Germline assignment: CDR1 SGHTA and CDR2 FQGTGA. Trimming cost V 5 bases and J 7 bases, with 9 bases left between them. This CDR3 region has 13 residues. In nucleotides, the CDR3 is TGTGCCAGCAGCACAAACCTGAATTCACCCCTCCACTTT. It encodes CASSTNLNSPLHF.

The sample holds many counts of this clonotype. This chain links TRBV12-3 or TRBV12-4 with TRBJ2-1, with 13 bases that match TRBD2. Losses at the gene ends were 6 bases for V and 3 bases for J; bases not matched to a gene: 5. CDR3 length: 16 amino acids. The CDR3 sequence: CASRVTSGGFYNEQFF. CDR3 nucleotide sequence: TGTGCCAGCAGGGTGACTAGCGGGGGGTTCTACAATGAGCAGTTCTTC.

This clonotype was detected many times. V and J are TRBV3-1 and TRBJ2-3; the D is unclear. The germline V gene has CDR1 LGHDT and CDR2 YNNKEL (reference sequence). This CDR3 is 16 amino acids long. Trimming removed 2 bases at V and 5 bases at J, with 17 bases between. This CDR3 is CASSQPRAARVDTQYF. Here the CDR3 DNA reads TGTGCCAGCAGCCAACCTAGGGCCGCCCGGGTAGATACGCAGTATTTT.